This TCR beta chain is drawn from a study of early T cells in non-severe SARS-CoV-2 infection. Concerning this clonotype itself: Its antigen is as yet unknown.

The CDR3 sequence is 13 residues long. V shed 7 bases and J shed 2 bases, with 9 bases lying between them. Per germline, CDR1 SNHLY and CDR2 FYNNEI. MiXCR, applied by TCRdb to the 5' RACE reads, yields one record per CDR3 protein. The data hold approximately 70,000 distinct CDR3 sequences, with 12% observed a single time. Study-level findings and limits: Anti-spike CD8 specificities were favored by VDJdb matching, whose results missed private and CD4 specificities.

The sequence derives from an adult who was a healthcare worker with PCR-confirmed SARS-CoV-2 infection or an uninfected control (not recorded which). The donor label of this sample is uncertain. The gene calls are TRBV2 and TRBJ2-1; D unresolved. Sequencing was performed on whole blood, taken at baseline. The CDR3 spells CASNAETYNEQFF. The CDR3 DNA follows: TGTGCCAGCAACGCGGAAACCTACAATGAGCAGTTCTTC.